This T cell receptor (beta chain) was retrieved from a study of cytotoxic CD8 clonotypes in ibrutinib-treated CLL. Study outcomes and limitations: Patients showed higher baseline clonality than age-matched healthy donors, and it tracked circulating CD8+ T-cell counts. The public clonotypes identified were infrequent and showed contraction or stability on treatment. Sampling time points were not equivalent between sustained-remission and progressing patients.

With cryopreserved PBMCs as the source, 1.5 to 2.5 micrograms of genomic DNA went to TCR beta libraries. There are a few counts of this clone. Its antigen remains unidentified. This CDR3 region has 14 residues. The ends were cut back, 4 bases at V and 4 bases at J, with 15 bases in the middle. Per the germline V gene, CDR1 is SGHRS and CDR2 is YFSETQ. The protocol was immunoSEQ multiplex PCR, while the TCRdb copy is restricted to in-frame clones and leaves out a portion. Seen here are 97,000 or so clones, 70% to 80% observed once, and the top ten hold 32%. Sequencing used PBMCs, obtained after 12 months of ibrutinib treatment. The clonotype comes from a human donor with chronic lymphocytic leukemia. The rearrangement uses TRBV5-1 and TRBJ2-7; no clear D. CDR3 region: CASSTDNGIYEQYF. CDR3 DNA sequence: TGCGCCAGCAGCACCGATAATGGGATATACGAGCAGTACTTC. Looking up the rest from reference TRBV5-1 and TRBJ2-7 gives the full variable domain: KAGVTQTPRYLIKTRGQQVTLSCSPISGHRSVSWYQQTPGQGLQFLFEYFSETQRNKGNFPGRFSGRQFSNSRSEMNVSTLELGDSALYLCASSTDNGIYEQYFGPGTRLTVT.